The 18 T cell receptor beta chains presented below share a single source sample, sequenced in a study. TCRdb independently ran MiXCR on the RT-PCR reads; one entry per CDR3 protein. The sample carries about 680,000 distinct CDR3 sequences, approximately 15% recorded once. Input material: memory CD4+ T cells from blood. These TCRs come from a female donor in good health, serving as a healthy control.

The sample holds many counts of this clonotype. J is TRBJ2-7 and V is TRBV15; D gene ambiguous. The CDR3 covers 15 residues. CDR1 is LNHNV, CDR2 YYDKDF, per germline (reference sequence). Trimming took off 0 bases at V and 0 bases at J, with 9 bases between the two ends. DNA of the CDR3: TGTGCCACCAGCAGAGATATCTGGGCCTCCTACGAGCAGTACTTC. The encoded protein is CATSRDIWASYEQYF.

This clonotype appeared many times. The DNA of the CDR3 is TGTGCCACCAGCAGCAGAGTGAACACTGAAGCTTTCTTT. Translation gives CATSSRVNTEAFF. The V call is TRBV15, the J call TRBJ1-1; no clear D gene. Trimming removed 3 bases at V and 0 bases at J, with 5 bases between. The germline CDR1 and CDR2 sequences are LNHNV and YYDKDF (reference sequence). The CDR3 extends over 13 amino acids.

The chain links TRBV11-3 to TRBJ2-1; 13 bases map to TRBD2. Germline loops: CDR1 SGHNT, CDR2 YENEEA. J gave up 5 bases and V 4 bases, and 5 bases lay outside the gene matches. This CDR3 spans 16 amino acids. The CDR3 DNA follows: TGTGCCAGCAGCTCCGGACTAGCGGGAGTAAACAATGAGCAGTTCTTC. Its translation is CASSSGLAGVNNEQFF.

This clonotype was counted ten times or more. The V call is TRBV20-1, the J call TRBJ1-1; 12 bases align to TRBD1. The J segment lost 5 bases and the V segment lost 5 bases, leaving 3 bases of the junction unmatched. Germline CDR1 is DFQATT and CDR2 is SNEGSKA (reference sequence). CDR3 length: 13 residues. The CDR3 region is CSAWDRGRTEAFF. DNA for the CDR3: TGCAGTGCTTGGGACAGGGGGCGAACTGAAGCTTTCTTT.

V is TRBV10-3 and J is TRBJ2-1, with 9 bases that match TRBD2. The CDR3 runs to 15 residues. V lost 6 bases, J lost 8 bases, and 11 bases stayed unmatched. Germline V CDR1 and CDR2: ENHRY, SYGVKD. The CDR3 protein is CAISRTGLADDEQFF. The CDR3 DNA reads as TGTGCCATCAGCCGAACGGGACTAGCTGATGATGAGCAGTTCTTC.

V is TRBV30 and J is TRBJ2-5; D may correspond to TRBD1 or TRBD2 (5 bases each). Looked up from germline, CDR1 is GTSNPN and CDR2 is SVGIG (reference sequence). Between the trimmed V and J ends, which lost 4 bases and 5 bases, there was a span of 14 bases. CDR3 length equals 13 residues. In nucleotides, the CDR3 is TGTGCCTGGAACCCAGGGAGTTGGGAGACCCAGTACTTC. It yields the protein CAWNPGSWETQYF. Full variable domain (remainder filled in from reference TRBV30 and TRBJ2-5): SQTIHQWPATLVQPVGSPLSLECTVEGTSNPNLYWYRQAAGRGLQLLFYSVGIGQISSEVPQNLSASRPQDRQFILSSKKLLLSDSGFYLCAWNPGSWETQYFGPGTRLLVL.

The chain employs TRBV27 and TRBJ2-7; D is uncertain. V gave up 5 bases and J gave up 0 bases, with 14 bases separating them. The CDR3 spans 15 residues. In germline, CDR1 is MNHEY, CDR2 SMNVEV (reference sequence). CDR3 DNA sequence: TGTGCCAGCAGTGCCATTCAGTCGGCCTCCTACGAGCAGTACTTC. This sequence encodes CASSAIQSASYEQYF.

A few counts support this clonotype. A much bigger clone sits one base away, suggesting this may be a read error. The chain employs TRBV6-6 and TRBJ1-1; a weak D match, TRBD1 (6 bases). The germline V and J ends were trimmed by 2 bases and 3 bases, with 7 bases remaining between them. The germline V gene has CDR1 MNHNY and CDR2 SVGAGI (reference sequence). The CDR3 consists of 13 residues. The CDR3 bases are TGTGCCAGCAGTTACGAGGGGGACACTGAAGCTTTCTTT. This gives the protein CASSYEGDTEAFF.

The CDR3 DNA follows: TGTGCCAGCAGTTCTACAGGGGGCCGTGAAGGTGGCTACACCTTC. Its protein product is CASSSTGGREGGYTF. The genes are TRBV25-1 and TRBJ1-2; TRBD1 matches at 9 bases. This CDR3 has 15 amino acids. The J segment lost 7 bases and the V segment lost 5 bases, leaving 11 bases of the junction unmatched. Germline-derived CDR1 and CDR2 are MGHDK and SYGVNS.

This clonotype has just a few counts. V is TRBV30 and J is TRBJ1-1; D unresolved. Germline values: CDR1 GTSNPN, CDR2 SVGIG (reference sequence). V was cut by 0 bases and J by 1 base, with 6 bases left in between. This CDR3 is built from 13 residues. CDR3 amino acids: CAWSVLGNTEAFF. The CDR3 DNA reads TGTGCCTGGAGTGTACTAGGGAACACTGAAGCTTTCTTT. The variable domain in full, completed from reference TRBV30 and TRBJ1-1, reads SQTIHQWPATLVQPVGSPLSLECTVEGTSNPNLYWYRQAAGRGLQLLFYSVGIGQISSEVPQNLSASRPQDRQFILSSKKLLLSDSGFYLCAWSVLGNTEAFFGQGTRLTVV.

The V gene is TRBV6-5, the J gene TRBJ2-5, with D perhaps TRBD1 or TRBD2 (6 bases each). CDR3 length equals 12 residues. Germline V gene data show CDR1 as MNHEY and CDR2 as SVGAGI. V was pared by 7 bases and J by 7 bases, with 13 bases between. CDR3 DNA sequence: TGTGCCAGCAAAGGAGAGGGGGGGACCCAGTACTTC. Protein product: CASKGEGGTQYF.

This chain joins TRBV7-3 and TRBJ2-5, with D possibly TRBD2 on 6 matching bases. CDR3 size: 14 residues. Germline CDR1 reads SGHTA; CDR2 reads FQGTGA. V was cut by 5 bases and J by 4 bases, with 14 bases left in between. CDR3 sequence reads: CASSPGTSLETQYF. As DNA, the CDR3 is TGTGCCAGCAGCCCTGGGACTTCTTTAGAGACCCAGTACTTC.

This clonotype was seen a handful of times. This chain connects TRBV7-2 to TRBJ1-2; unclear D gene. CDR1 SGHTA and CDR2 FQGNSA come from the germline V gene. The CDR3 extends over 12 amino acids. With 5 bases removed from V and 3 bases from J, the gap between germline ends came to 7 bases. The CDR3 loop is CASSPPYYGYTF. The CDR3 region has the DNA TGTGCCAGCAGCCCCCCGTACTATGGCTACACCTTC.

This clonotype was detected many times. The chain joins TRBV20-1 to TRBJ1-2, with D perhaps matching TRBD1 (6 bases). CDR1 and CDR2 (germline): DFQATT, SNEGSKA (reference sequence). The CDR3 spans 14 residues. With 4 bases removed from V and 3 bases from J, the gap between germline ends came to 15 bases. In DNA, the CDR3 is TGCAGTGCTAACACACAGGGTCGGGACTATGGCTACACCTTC. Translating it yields CSANTQGRDYGYTF.

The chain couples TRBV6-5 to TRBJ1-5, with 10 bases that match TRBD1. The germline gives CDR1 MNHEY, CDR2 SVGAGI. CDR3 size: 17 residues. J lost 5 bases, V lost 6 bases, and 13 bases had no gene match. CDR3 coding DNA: TGTGCCAGCAGGCGGCGAGGGACAGGGGAAGATGATCAGCCCCAGCATTTT. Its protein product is CASRRRGTGEDDQPQHF.

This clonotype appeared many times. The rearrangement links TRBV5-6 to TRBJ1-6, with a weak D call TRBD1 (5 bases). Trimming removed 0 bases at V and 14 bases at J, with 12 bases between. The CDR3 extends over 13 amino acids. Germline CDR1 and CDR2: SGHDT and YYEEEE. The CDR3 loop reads CASSLDSAGALHF. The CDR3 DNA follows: TGTGCCAGCAGCTTGGATTCGGCGGGGGCCCTCCACTTT.

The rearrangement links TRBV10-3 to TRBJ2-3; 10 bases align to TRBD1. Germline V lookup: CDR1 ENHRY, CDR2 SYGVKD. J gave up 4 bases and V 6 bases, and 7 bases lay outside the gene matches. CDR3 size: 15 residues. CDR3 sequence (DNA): TGTGCCATCAGAACCGGGACAGGGGTTTCAGATACGCAGTATTTT. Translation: CAIRTGTGVSDTQYF.

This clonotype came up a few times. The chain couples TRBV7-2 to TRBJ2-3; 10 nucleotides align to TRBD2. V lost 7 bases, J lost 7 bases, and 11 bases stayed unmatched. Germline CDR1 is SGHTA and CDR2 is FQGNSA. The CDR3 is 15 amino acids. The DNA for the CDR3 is TGTGCCAGCACAATTGGGCCTAGCGGGGGTAATACGCAGTATTTT. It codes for CASTIGPSGGNTQYF.